This T cell receptor beta chain originates from a study of blood T cell repertoires in COVID-19. The germline V gene has CDR1 MNHNY and CDR2 SVGAGI (reference sequence). The V and J ends lost 4 bases and 8 bases respectively, with 12 bases between them. The CDR3 has 13 residues. As handled by the study authors: Estimates of nucleated cell counts were drawn from the amplification of reference gene primers. Measured with immunoSEQ multiplex PCR; TCRdb has only the in-frame clones, and not every one. Clone size and V and J calls were adopted from that table, with D and trimming inferred from the DNA. This sample has 22,000 or so clones; around 88% occur once, and the top ten carry about 7.8%.

This receptor was identified in a woman in her sixties or seventies with active COVID-19. Sequenced sample: peripheral blood. The chain has TRBV6-6 and TRBJ2-1; a weak D match, TRBD1 (5 bases). CDR3 in amino acids: CASSSRTTDEQFF. CDR3 nucleotide sequence: TGTGCCAGCAGTTCCCGGACAACAGATGAGCAGTTCTTC.